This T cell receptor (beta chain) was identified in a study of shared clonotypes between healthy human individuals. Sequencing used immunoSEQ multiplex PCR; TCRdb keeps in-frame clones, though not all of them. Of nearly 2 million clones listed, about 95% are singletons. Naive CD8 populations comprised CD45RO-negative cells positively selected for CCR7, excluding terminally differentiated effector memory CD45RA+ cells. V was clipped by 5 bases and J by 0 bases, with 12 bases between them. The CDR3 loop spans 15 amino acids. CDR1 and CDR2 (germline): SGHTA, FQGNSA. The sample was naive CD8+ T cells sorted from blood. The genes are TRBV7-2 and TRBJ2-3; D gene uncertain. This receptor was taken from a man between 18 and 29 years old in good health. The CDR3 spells CASSPFGSSTDTQYF. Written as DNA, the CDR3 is TGTGCCAGCAGCCCTTTCGGAAGTAGCACAGATACGCAGTATTTT.